Listed here is a single T cell receptor (beta chain). The sample is drawn from a study of blood T cell repertoires in COVID-19. The method was immunoSEQ multiplex PCR; TCRdb's version includes in-frame clones alone and lacks a portion of them. The top ten clones hold about 4.5% of a sample with some 100,000 clones, about three quarters of them seen once. V shed 6 bases and J shed 1 base, with 13 bases lying between them. The CDR3 runs 15 residues. The germline V gene encodes CDR1 MNHEY and CDR2 SMNVEV (reference sequence). The receptor comes from a human donor in a cohort sampled during active or convalescent COVID-19. This chain links TRBV27 with TRBJ2-4; D possibly corresponds to TRBD1 (6 bases). Sequenced sample: peripheral blood. CDR3 sequence (DNA): TGTGCCAGCAGGCCAGCAGGGGCGGCCAAAAACATTCAGTACTTC. Its protein product is CASRPAGAAKNIQYF.